One and the same sample provided the 32 T cell receptor beta chains below, sequenced in a study of blood T cell repertoires in COVID-19. Data came from immunoSEQ multiplex PCR; TCRdb stores just in-frame clones and leaves some out. The table includes approximately 94,000 clones, approximately 84% detected once. Sequences were obtained from peripheral blood. The receptors were gathered from a human donor in a cohort sampled during active COVID-19.

V and J are TRBV5-6 and TRBJ1-1, with 12 bases matching TRBD1. J was trimmed by 4 bases and V by 4 bases; bases with no gene match: 5. CDR1 is SGHDT, CDR2 YYEEEE, per germline. This CDR3 has 15 amino acids. The CDR3 reads CASSAGTGGTTEAFF. The CDR3 DNA sequence: TGTGCCAGCAGCGCTGGGACAGGGGGCACCACTGAAGCTTTCTTT. The whole variable domain, remainder taken from reference TRBV5-6 and TRBJ1-1, is DAGVTQSPTHLIKTRGQQVTLRCSPKSGHDTVSWYQQALGQGPQFIFQYYEEEERQRGNFPDRFSGHQFPNYSSELNVNALLLGDSALYLCASSAGTGGTTEAFFGQGTRLTVV.

About this clone itself: This same CDR3 is encoded by further DNA sequences in the sample. J is TRBJ2-3 and V is TRBV5-1, with TRBD1 matching over 7 bases. The CDR3 has 14 amino acids. Losses at the gene ends were 2 bases for V and 2 bases for J; bases not matched to a gene: 2. Germline V CDR1 and CDR2: SGHRS, YFSETQ. The CDR3 nucleotides are TGCGCCAGCAGCTTACAGGGGTCCACAGATACGCAGTATTTT. This gives the protein CASSLQGSTDTQYF.

In regard to this clone: Other DNA sequences in the same sample also yield this CDR3. The rearrangement uses TRBV12-3 or TRBV12-4 and TRBJ2-7, with D hard to call. The CDR3 length is 11 residues. V gave up 5 bases and J gave up 3 bases, with 5 bases separating them. As DNA, the CDR3 is TGTGCCAGCAGTCCTAGCTACGAGCAGTACTTC. This sequence encodes CASSPSYEQYF.

The chain couples TRBV7-6 to TRBJ1-2; D perhaps matches TRBD1 (6 bases). This CDR3 contains 15 residues. Germline CDR1 is SGHVS and CDR2 is FNYEAQ. V was clipped by 5 bases and J by 2 bases, with 15 bases between them. The DNA for the CDR3 is TGTGCCAGCAGCCCCAGGGGAGCCCAAAACTATGGCTACACCTTC. Residues: CASSPRGAQNYGYTF.

A word on this clone: At one boundary the junction diverges from the germline segment, which might be a read error. The V call is TRBV6-1, the J call TRBJ2-4, with 7 bases matching TRBD2. The CDR3 extends over 15 amino acids. Germline CDR1 is MNHNS and CDR2 is SASEGT. The CDR3 coding sequence is TGTGCCAGCAGTCAAGCCGGGGGGGCCAAAAACATTCAGTACTTC. Protein: CASSQAGGAKNIQYF.

The chain joins TRBV4-1 to TRBJ1-3; TRBD1 is a possible D gene (6 bases). V was pared by 0 bases and J by 3 bases, with 9 bases between. Germline CDR1 reads MGHRA; CDR2 reads YSYEKL. This CDR3 has 15 residues. The CDR3 loop is CASSQDRGDGNTIYF. CDR3 coding DNA: TGCGCCAGCAGCCAAGACAGGGGTGATGGAAACACCATATATTTT.

This clone was picked up one time. The chain links TRBV2 to TRBJ2-3, with 9 bases matching TRBD2. CDR1 is SNHLY and CDR2 is FYNNEI in the germline V gene. J gave up 6 bases and V 5 bases, and 12 bases lay outside the gene matches. This CDR3 has 16 amino acids. In DNA form, the CDR3 reads TGTGCCAGCAGTTACACCCTAGCGGGAAGGTTGGATACGCAGTATTTT. Protein sequence: CASSYTLAGRLDTQYF. The full variable domain, in which reference TRBV2 and TRBJ2-3 provide the parts outside the CDR3, is EPEVTQTPSHQVTQMGQEVILRCVPISNHLYFYWYRQILGQKVEFLVSFYNNEISEKSEIFDDQFSVERPDGSNFTLKIRSTKLEDSAMYFCASSYTLAGRLDTQYFGPGTRLTVL.

The CDR3 DNA reads as TGTGCCAGCAGTGACAGGGTCAATGAGCAGTTCTTC. Encoded protein: CASSDRVNEQFF. This chain links TRBV2 with TRBJ2-1; D is perhaps TRBD1 (5 bases). Trimming shortened V by 3 bases and J by 6 bases, and 6 bases separated the two germline ends. The CDR3 runs to 12 residues. Germline V gives CDR1 SNHLY, CDR2 FYNNEI. The full variable domain, with the rest looked up from reference TRBV2 and TRBJ2-1, is EPEVTQTPSHQVTQMGQEVILRCVPISNHLYFYWYRQILGQKVEFLVSFYNNEISEKSEIFDDQFSVERPDGSNFTLKIRSTKLEDSAMYFCASSDRVNEQFFGPGTRLTVL.

The genes are TRBV28 and TRBJ2-1, with TRBD2 identical over 10 bases. This CDR3 has 14 amino acids. Germline V gene sequence: CDR1 MDHEN, CDR2 SYDVKM. Unmatched junction bases numbered 7, after V lost 4 bases and J lost 10 bases. The CDR3 region has the DNA TGTGCCAGCAGTTGGTCCAAACTAGCGGGAGAGCAGTTCTTC. Translating gives CASSWSKLAGEQFF.

DNA for the CDR3: TGTGCCAGCAGGCGGACAAGGGATTCACCCCTCCACTTT. Translation gives CASRRTRDSPLHF. The chain combines TRBV7-2 with TRBJ1-6, with TRBD1 as a possible D gene (5 bases). V was trimmed by 6 bases and J by 8 bases, leaving 11 bases between them. Germline values: CDR1 SGHTA, CDR2 FQGNSA. This CDR3 spans 13 amino acids.

The chain is built from TRBV7-2 and TRBJ1-4; D not resolved. V shed 2 bases and J shed 0 bases, with 7 bases lying between them. The CDR3 length is 15 residues. The germline gives CDR1 SGHTA, CDR2 FQGNSA. CDR3 nucleotide sequence: TGTGCCAGCAGCTTAATGGCTTCAACTAATGAAAAACTGTTTTTT. Encoded protein: CASSLMASTNEKLFF.

This clone was counted once. The J gene is TRBJ2-2, the V gene TRBV6-5, with 9 positions matching TRBD2. The V and J ends lost 2 bases and 4 bases, in that order; junction bases with no gene match: 5. Germline V gene sequence: CDR1 MNHEY, CDR2 SVGAGI. The CDR3 sequence is 16 residues long. The CDR3, as DNA: TGTGCCAGCAGTTACGGAGCGGGAGGTAGCACCGGGGAGCTGTTTTTT. It translates to CASSYGAGGSTGELFF.

This clone occurred once. The V and J genes are TRBV19 and TRBJ1-4, with D perhaps TRBD1 (5 bases). The V gene lost 11 bases and the J gene lost 5 bases, with 15 bases spanning the gap. CDR1 is LNHDA and CDR2 is SQIVND in the germline V gene (reference sequence). The CDR3 length is 13 residues. CDR3 loop: CAGRRGPNEKLFF. The CDR3 region has the DNA TGTGCCGGGCGGCGGGGACCCAATGAAAAACTGTTTTTT.

The V and J genes are TRBV5-1 and TRBJ2-1, with TRBD2 matching 12 bases. The V gene's germline CDR1 is SGHRS and CDR2 YFSETQ. The CDR3 length is 18 residues. Trimming cost V 0 bases and J 8 bases; bases outside gene matches: 12. Here the CDR3 DNA reads TGCGCCAGCAGCTTGGATAACCCGGGACTAGCGGGCGGGGATGAGCAGTTCTTC. It yields the protein CASSLDNPGLAGGDEQFF.

The V and J genes are TRBV28 and TRBJ2-3; 10 nucleotides agree with TRBD1. Per germline, CDR1 MDHEN and CDR2 SYDVKM. V dropped 4 bases and J dropped 4; count of bases not matched to a gene: 11. The CDR3 loop spans 17 amino acids. The CDR3 here is CASSSIDRGHVADTQYF. The CDR3 nucleotides are TGTGCCAGCAGTTCCATAGACAGGGGGCATGTTGCAGATACGCAGTATTTT.

V usage is TRBV28 and J usage is TRBJ2-2; D ambiguous. Germline CDR1 MDHEN, CDR2 SYDVKM. This CDR3 has 12 residues. The CDR3 DNA reads TGTCTGTGCGGAACTAACACCGGGGAGCTGTTTTTT. This gives the protein CLCGTNTGELFF.

This clone showed up just once. This chain connects TRBV24-1 to TRBJ1-1; 9 bases line up with TRBD1. V was clipped by 7 bases and J by 4 bases; unmatched bases: 6. Per germline, CDR1 KGHDR and CDR2 SFDVKD. The CDR3 spans 14 residues. CDR3 in amino acids: CATRRGTGTTEAFF. CDR3 nucleotides: TGTGCCACCAGGCGAGGGACAGGGACCACTGAAGCTTTCTTT.

The genes are TRBV5-1 and TRBJ1-4; 7 nucleotides match TRBD1. CDR1 is SGHRS, CDR2 YFSETQ, per germline. Trimming at V came to 0 bases and at J to 9 bases, leaving 14 bases not matched to a gene. CDR3 size: 17 residues. Here the CDR3 reads CASSLEGTALLNKKLFF. The DNA for the CDR3 is TGCGCCAGCAGCTTGGAGGGGACAGCGCTACTAAACAAAAAACTGTTTTTT.

This rearrangement joins TRBV10-3 to TRBJ2-7; 7 nucleotides agree with TRBD2. V dropped 4 bases and J dropped 5; count of bases not matched to a gene: 8. CDR1 and CDR2 (germline): ENHRY, SYGVKD. This CDR3 is built from 14 residues. CDR3: CAISAGGRVDEQYF. CDR3 sequence (DNA): TGTGCCATCAGTGCAGGCGGGAGAGTTGACGAGCAGTACTTC.

The sample holds a few counts of this clone. The J gene is TRBJ2-7, the V gene TRBV2, with 11 bases that match TRBD2. Germline V gene data show CDR1 as SNHLY and CDR2 as FYNNEI. This CDR3 comprises 16 residues. Trimming at V came to 3 bases and at J to 3 bases, leaving 7 bases not matched to a gene. CDR3 sequence reads: CASSEVAGGLYYEQYF. CDR3 DNA sequence: TGTGCCAGCAGTGAGGTAGCGGGAGGGCTCTACTACGAGCAGTACTTC.

This rearrangement joins TRBV2 to TRBJ1-6; perhaps TRBD1 as D (5 bases). Germline assignment: CDR1 SNHLY and CDR2 FYNNEI. This CDR3 is built from 15 residues. V was trimmed by 6 bases and J by 8 bases, leaving 17 bases between them. The DNA for the CDR3 is TGTGCCAGCAGGAATATGCCAGGGAAAGATTCACCCCTCCACTTT. It specifies CASRNMPGKDSPLHF.

The chain is built from TRBV21-1 and TRBJ1-1. TRBV21-1 is deemed a pseudogene. This CDR3 spans 13 amino acids. Here the CDR3 reads CASSLRGGTEAFF. Here the CDR3 DNA reads TGTGCCAGCAGCCTAAGGGGAGGCACTGAAGCTTTCTTT.

The rearrangement links TRBV12-1 to TRBJ2-7; the tabulated D call, TRBD1, remains unverified against the DNA. TRBV12-1 is a recognized pseudogene. CDR3 length equals 12 residues. CDR3 sequence: CASSPTVYEQYF. DNA of the CDR3: TGTGCCAGCAGCCCGACAGTATACGAGCAGTACTTC.

The chain employs TRBV6-5 and TRBJ1-4; TRBD1 might be the D (6 bases). V lost 6 bases and J lost 10, with 18 bases in between. This CDR3 has 14 residues. The germline V gene encodes CDR1 MNHEY and CDR2 SVGAGI. The CDR3 DNA reads TGTGCCAGCAGCCCGACAGGACCCGTATCAAAACTGTTTTTT. Translation gives CASSPTGPVSKLFF.

The V call is TRBV6-5, the J call TRBJ1-1, with D unclear. Trimming took off 8 bases at V and 3 bases at J, with 16 bases between the two ends. Germline V gene lookup returns CDR1 MNHEY and CDR2 SVGAGI. This CDR3 comprises 14 residues. CDR3 sequence: CASVLEGGYTEAFF. In DNA form, the CDR3 reads TGTGCCAGCGTGTTGGAGGGTGGGTACACTGAAGCTTTCTTT.

J is TRBJ2-7 and V is TRBV9, with TRBD1 matching over 12 bases. Unmatched junction bases numbered 8, after V lost 5 bases and J lost 5 bases. The germline gives CDR1 SGDLS, CDR2 YYNGEE. The CDR3 extends over 15 amino acids. The CDR3 coding sequence is TGTGCCAGCAGTATGGCCGGGACAGGGGGCGACGAGCAGTACTTC. It yields the protein CASSMAGTGGDEQYF.

The V call is TRBV3-1 (or the pseudogene TRBV3-2), the J call TRBJ2-2, with a possible D match to TRBD2 (5 bases). CDR3 size: 16 residues. V dropped 0 bases and J dropped 7 bases, with 15 bases sitting between them. CDR1 and CDR2 from the germline V gene are LGHDT and YNNKEL (reference sequence). The CDR3 nucleotides are TGTGCCAGCAGCCAAGATCTGAGGGCCGTGGGCGGGGAGCTGTTTTTT. This sequence encodes CASSQDLRAVGGELFF.

Only one count was recorded for this clone. This chain connects TRBV28 to TRBJ1-2, with TRBD1 identical over 7 bases. The CDR3 runs 12 residues. Looked up from germline, CDR1 is MDHEN and CDR2 is SYDVKM. V was clipped by 6 bases and J by 8 bases; unmatched bases: 6. The CDR3 spells CASSRQGRGYTF. The CDR3 nucleotides are TGTGCCAGCAGCCGACAGGGTCGAGGCTACACCTTC.

The CDR3, as DNA: TGTGCCAGCAGCTTGGAGGGGGCCCAGGGTAGTGGCTACACCTTC. This translates into CASSLEGAQGSGYTF. V is TRBV5-4 and J is TRBJ1-2; 7 bases are a match to TRBD1. This CDR3 contains 15 residues. V shed 0 bases and J 7 bases; nucleotides not matched to a gene: 9. Per germline, CDR1 SGHNT and CDR2 YYREEE (reference sequence).

The V gene is TRBV5-3, the J gene TRBJ2-5, with 9 positions matching TRBD2. TRBV5-3 carries the ORF label, with uncertain function. The CDR3 is 14 residues long. V lost 7 bases and J lost 2; bases outside the gene matches: 6. As DNA, the CDR3 is TGTGCCAGATGGAGACTAGCGGTTCAAGAGACCCAGTACTTC. This gives the protein CARWRLAVQETQYF.

The J gene is TRBJ1-2, the V gene TRBV5-1; 9 nucleotides line up with TRBD1. Germline lookup yields CDR1 SGHRS and CDR2 YFSETQ. CDR3 length: 14 residues. Trimming cost V 3 bases and J 9 bases; bases outside gene matches: 9. The CDR3 is CASSSGTGKLRYTF. In DNA form, the CDR3 reads TGCGCCAGCAGCTCCGGGACAGGGAAATTGCGCTACACCTTC.

This chain uses TRBV6-6 with TRBJ1-1; TRBD1 matches at 7 bases. The CDR3 length is 16 residues. Germline values: CDR1 MNHNY, CDR2 SVGAGI (reference sequence). V dropped 7 bases and J dropped 0; count of bases not matched to a gene: 11. In DNA form, the CDR3 reads TGTGCCAGCAAAAACCAGGGGGAGTTCATGAACACTGAAGCTTTCTTT. It specifies CASKNQGEFMNTEAFF.